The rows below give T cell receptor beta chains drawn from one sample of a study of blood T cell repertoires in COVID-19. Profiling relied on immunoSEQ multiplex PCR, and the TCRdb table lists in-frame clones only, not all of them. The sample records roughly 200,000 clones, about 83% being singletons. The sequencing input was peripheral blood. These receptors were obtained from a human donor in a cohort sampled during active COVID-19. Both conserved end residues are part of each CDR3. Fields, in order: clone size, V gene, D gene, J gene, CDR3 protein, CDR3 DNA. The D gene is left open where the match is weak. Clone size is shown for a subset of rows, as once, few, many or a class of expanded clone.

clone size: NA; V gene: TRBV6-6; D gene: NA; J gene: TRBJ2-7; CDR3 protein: CASSYSMFRSPYEQYF; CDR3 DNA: TGTGCCAGCAGTTACTCAATGTTCCGGAGTCCCTACGAGCAGTACTTC
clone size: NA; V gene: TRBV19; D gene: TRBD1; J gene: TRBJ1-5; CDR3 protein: CASTTTGVGNQPQHF; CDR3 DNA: TGTGCCAGTACCACGACAGGGGTCGGCAATCAGCCCCAGCATTTT
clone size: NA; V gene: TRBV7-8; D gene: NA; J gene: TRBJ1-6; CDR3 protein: CASSSRTGGAGNSPLHF; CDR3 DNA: TGTGCCAGCAGCTCGAGGACTGGGGGGGCCGGTAATTCACCCCTCCACTTT
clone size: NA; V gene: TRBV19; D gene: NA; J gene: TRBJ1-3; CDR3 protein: CASFGGARENTIYF; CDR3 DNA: TGTGCCAGCTTTGGGGGGGCTCGGGAGAACACCATATATTTT
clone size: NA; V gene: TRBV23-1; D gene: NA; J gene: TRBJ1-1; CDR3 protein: CASSQFPPGNTEAFF; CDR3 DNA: TGCGCCAGCAGTCAATTCCCGCCAGGGAACACTGAAGCTTTCTTT
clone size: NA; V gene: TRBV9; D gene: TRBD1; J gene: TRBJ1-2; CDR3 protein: CASTRTGNGYTF; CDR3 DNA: TGTGCCAGCACTAGGACAGGGAATGGCTACACCTTC
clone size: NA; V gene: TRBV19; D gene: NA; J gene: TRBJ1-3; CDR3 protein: CASSISGAGNTIYF; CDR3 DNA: TGTGCCAGTAGTATAAGTGGGGCCGGAAACACCATATATTTT
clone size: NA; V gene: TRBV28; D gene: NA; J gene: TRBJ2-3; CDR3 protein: CASGEPRRDTQYF; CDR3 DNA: TGTGCCAGCGGTGAACCGAGGAGAGATACGCAGTATTTT
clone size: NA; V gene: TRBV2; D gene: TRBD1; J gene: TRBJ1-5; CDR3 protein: CASRLQQGSNQPQHF; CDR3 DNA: TGTGCCAGCAGGCTCCAACAGGGGTCTAATCAGCCCCAGCATTTT
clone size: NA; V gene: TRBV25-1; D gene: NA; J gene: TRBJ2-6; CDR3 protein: CASSHRDGVHSGANVLTF; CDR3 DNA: TGTGCCAGCAGCCACCGGGATGGGGTCCACTCTGGGGCCAACGTCCTGACTTTC
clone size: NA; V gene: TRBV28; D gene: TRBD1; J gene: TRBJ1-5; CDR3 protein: CASSFGRGLQPQHF; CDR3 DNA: TGTGCCAGCAGTTTCGGCAGGGGGCTACAGCCCCAGCATTTT
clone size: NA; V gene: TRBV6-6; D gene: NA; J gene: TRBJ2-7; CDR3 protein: CASSRAGLGYEQYF; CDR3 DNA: TGTGCCAGCAGCCGAGCAGGGTTGGGCTACGAGCAGTACTTC
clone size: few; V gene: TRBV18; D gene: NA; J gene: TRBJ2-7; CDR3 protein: CASSRARDTYEQYF; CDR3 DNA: TGTGCCAGCTCAAGGGCTCGGGACACCTACGAGCAGTACTTC
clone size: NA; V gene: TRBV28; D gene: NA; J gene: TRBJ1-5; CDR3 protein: CASSFSGKASNQPQHF; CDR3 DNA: TGTGCCAGCAGTTTCAGCGGTAAGGCTAGCAATCAGCCCCAGCATTTT
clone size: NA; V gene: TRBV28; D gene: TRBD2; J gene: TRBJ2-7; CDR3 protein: CASSFATGGSYEQYF; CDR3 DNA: TGTGCCAGCAGTTTCGCTACGGGCGGGAGCTACGAGCAGTACTTC
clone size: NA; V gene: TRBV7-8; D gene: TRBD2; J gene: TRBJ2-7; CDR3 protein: CASSRGTSRSYEQYF; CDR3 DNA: TGTGCCAGCAGCCGAGGGACTAGCAGGTCCTACGAGCAGTACTTC